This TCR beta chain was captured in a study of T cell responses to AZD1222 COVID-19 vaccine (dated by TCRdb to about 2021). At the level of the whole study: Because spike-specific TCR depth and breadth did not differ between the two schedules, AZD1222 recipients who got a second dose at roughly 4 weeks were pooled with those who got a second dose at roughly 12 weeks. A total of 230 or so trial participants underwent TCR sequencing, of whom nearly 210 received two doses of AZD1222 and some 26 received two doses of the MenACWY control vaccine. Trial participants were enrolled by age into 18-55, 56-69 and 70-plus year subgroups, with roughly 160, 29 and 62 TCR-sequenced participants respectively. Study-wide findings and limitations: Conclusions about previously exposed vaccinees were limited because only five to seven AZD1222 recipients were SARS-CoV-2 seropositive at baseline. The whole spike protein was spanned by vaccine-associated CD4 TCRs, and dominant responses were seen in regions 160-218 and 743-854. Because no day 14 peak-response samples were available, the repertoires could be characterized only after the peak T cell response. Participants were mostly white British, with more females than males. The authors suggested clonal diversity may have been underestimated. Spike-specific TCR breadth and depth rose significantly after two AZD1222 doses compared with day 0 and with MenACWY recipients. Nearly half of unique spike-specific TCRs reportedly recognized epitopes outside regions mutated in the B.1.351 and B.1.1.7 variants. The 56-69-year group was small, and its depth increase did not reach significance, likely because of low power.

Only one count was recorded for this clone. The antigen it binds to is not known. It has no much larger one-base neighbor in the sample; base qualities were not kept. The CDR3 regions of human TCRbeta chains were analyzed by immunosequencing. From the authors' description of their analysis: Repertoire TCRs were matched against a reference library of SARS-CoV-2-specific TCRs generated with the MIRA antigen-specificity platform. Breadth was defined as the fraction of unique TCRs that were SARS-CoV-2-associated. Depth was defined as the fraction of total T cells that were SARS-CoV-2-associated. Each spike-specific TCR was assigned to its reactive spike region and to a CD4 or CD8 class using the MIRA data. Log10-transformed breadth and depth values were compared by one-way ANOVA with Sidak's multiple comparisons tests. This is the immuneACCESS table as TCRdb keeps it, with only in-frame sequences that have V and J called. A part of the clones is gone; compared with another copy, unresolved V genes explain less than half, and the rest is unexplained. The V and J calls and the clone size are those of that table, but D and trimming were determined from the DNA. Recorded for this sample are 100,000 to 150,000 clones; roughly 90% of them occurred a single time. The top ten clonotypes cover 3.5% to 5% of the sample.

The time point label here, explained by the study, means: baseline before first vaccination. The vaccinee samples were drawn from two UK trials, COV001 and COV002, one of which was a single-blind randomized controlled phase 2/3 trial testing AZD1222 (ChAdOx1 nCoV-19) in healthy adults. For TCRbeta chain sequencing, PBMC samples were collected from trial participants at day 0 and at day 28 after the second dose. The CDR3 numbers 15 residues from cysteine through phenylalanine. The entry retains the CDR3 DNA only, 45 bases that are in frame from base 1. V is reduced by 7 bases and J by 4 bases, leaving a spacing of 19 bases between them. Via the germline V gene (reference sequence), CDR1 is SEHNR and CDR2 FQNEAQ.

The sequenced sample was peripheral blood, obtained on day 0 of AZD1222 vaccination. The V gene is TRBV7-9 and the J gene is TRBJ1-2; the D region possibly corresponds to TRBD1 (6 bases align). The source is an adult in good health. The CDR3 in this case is CASTRGGAITYGYTF. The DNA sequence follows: TGTGCCAGCACCCGAGGGGGGGCTATAACCTATGGCTACACCTTC.